This T cell receptor beta chain appears in the sequencing data of a study of coeliac disease. Study at large: Refractory coeliac disease type I meant no gluten-free diet response for over 12 months.

Study-level findings and limits: Most TRB amino acid sequences occurred in only one sample. Control samples showed higher TRB and TRG clonality than intraepithelial and lamina propria samples in active celiac disease.

Points on this clone: What it binds is unknown.

The CDR3 is made up of 15 amino acids. With 2 bases clipped from V and 3 bases from J, the junction kept 6 bases outside the gene matches. CDR1 KGHSH and CDR2 LQKENI come from the germline V gene. Some clones are missing from TCRdb's copy, which holds only in-frame ones; the method was immunoSEQ multiplex PCR. The table has 4,000 to 6,000 clones, about 61% seen once. This chain uses TRBV18 with TRBJ2-5; 7 bases line up with TRBD2. This sequence originates from a woman in her sixties or seventies with celiac disease. Input material: lamina propria lymphocytes from the gut. CDR3 residues: CASSPSISGEETQYF. Written as DNA, the CDR3 is TGTGCCAGCTCACCAAGTATAAGCGGGGAAGAGACCCAGTACTTC.